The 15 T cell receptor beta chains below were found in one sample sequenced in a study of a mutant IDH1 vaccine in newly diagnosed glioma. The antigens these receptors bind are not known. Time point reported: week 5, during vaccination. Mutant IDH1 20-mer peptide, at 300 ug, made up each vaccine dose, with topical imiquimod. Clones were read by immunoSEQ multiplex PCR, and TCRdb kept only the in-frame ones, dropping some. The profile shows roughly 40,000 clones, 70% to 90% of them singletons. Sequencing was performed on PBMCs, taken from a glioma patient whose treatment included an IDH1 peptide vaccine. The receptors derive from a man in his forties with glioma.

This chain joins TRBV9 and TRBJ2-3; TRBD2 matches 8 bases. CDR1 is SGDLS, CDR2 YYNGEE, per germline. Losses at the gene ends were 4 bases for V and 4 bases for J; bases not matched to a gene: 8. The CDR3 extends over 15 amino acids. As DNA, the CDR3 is TGTGCCAGCAGCCCCCAGGGCGGGAGGCCAGATACGCAGTATTTT. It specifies CASSPQGGRPDTQYF.

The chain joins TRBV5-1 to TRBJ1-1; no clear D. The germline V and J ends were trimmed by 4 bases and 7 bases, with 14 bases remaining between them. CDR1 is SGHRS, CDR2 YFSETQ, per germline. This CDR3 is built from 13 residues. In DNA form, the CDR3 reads TGCGCCAGCAGCGCCGAAACAACAGATGAAGCTTTCTTT. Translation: CASSAETTDEAFF.

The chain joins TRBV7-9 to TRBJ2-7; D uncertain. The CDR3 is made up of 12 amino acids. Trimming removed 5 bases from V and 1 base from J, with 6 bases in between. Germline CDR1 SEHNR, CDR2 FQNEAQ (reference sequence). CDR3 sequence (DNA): TGTGCCAGCAGCCAAGAATCCTACGAGCAGTACTTC. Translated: CASSQESYEQYF.

The CDR3 reads CSAEDLGTQYF. CDR3 nucleotide sequence: TGCAGTGCTGAGGACCTGGGTACGCAGTATTTT. The chain is built from TRBV20-1 and TRBJ2-3; D is ambiguous. V gave up 5 bases and J gave up 8 bases, with 11 bases separating them. The CDR3 consists of 11 residues. CDR1 is DFQATT and CDR2 is SNEGSKA in the germline V gene (reference sequence).

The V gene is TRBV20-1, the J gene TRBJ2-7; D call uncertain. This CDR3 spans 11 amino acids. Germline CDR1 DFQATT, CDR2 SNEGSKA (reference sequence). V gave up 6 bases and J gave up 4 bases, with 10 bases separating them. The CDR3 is CSAPRGYEQYF. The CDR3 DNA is TGCAGTGCGCCGCGAGGTTACGAGCAGTACTTC.

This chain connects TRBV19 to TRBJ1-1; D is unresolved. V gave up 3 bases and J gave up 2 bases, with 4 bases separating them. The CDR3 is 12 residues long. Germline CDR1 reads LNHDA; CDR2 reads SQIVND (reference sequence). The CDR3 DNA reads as TGTGCCAGTAGTATTGTTAACACTGAAGCTTTCTTT. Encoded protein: CASSIVNTEAFF.

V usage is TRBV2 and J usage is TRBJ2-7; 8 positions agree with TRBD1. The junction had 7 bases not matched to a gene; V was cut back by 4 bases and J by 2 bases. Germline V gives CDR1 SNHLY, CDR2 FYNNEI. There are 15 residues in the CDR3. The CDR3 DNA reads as TGTGCCAGCAGTGCAGGGCAGGGGGCCACCTACGAGCAGTACTTC. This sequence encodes CASSAGQGATYEQYF.

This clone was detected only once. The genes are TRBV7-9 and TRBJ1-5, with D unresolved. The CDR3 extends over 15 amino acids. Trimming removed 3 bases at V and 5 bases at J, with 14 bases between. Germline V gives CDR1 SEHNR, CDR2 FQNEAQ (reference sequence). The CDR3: CASSLDYGVHQPQHF. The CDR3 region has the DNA TGTGCCAGCAGCTTGGACTACGGGGTGCATCAGCCCCAGCATTTT.

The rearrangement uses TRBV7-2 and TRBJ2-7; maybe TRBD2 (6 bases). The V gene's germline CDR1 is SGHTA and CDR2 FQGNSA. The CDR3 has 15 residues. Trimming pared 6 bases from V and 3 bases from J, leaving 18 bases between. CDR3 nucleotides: TGTGCCAGCAGACTCTCTAGCGCCGAAATCTACGAGCAGTACTTC. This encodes CASRLSSAEIYEQYF. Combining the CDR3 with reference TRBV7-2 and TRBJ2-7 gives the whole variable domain GAGVSQSPSNKVTEKGKDVELRCDPISGHTALYWYRQSLGQGLEFLIYFQGNSAPDKSGLPSDRFSAERTGGSVSTLTIQRTQQEDSAVYLCASRLSSAEIYEQYFGPGTRLTVT.

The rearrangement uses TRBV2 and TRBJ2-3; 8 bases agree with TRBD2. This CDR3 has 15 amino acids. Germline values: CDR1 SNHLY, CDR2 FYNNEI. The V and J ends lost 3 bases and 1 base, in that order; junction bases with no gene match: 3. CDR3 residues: CASSDPAGGTDTQYF. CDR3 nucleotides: TGTGCCAGCAGTGATCCAGCGGGAGGCACAGATACGCAGTATTTT.

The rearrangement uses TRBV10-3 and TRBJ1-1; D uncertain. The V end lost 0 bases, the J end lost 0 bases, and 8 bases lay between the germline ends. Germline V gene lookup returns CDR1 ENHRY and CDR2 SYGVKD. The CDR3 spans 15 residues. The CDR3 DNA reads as TGTGCCATCAGTGAGTCGCAGGATTTGAACACTGAAGCTTTCTTT. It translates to CAISESQDLNTEAFF.

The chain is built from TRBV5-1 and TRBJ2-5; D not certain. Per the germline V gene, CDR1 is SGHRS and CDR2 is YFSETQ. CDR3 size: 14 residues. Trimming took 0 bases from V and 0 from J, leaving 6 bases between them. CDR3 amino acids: CASSLVSNQETQYF. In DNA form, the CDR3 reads TGCGCCAGCAGCTTGGTTAGTAACCAAGAGACCCAGTACTTC.

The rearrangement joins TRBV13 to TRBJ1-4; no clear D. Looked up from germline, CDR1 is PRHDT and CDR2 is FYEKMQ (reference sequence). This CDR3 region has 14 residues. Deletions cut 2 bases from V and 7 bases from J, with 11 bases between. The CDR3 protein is CASSLRRTGEKLFF. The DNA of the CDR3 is TGTGCCAGCAGCTTAAGACGGACGGGTGAAAAACTGTTTTTT.

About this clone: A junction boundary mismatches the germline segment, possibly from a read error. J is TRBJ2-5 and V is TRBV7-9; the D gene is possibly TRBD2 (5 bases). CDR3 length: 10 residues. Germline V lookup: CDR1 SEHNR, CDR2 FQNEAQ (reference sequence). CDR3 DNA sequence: TGTGCCAGCAGCGCCAGTCGGGAACACTTC. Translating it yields CASSASREHF.

The CDR3, as DNA: TGTGCCAGCAGTTATTTCCAGGGGGGAATAACTTTCTTT. Residues: CASSYFQGGITFF. The chain recombines TRBV7-9 with TRBJ1-1; TRBD1 aligns across 7 bases. Germline V lookup: CDR1 SEHNR, CDR2 FQNEAQ (reference sequence). Trimming cost V 6 bases and J 12 bases; bases outside gene matches: 13. The CDR3 contains 13 residues.